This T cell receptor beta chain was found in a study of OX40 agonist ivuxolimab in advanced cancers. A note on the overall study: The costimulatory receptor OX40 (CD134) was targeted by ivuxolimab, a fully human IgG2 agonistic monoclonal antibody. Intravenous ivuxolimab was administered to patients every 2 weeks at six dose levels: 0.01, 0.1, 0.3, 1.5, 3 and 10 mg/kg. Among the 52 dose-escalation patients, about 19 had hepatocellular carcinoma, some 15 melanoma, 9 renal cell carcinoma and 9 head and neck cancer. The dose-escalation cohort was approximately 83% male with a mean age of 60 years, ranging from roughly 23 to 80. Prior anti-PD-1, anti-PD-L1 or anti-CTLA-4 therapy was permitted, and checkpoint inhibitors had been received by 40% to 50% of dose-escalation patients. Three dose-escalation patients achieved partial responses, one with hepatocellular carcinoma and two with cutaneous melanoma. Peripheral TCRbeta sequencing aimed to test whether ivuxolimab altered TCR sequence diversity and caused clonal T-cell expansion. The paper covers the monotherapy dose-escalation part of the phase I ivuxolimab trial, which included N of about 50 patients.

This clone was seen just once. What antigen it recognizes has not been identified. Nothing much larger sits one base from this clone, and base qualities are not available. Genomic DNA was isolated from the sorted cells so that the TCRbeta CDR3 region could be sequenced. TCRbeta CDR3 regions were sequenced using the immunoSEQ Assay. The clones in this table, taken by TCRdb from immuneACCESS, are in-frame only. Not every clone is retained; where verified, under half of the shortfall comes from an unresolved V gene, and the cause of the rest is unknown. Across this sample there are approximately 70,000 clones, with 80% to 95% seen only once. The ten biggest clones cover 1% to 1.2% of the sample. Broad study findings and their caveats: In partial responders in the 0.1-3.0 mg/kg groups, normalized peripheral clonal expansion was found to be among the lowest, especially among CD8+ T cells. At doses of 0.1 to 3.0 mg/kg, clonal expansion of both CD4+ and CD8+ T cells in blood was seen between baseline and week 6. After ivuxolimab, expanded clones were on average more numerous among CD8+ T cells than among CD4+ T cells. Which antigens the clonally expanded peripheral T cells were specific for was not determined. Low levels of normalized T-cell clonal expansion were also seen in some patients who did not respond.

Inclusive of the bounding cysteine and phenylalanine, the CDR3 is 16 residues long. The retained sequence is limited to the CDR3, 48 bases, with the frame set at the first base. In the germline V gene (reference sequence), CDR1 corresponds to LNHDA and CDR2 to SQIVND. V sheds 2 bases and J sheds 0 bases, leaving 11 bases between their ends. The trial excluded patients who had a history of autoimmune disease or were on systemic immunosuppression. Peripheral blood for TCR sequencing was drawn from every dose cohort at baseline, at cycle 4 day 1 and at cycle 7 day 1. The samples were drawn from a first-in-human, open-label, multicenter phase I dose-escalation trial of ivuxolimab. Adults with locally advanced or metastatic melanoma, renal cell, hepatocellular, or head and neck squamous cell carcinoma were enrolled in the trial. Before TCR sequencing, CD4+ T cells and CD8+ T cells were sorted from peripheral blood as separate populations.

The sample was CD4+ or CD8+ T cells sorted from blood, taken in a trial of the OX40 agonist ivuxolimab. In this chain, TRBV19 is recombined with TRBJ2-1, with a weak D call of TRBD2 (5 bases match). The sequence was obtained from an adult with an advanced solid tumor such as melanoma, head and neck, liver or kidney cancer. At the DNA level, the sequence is TGTGCCAGTAGTATAATTGTGGGAGTCTCCTACAATGAGCAGTTCTTC. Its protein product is CASSIIVGVSYNEQFF. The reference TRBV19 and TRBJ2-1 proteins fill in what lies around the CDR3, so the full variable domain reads DGGITQSPKYLFRKEGQNVTLSCEQNLNHDAMYWYRQDPGQGLRLIYYSQIVNDFQKGDIAEGYSVSREKKESFPLTVTSAQKNPTAFYLCASSIIVGVSYNEQFFGPGTRLTVL.